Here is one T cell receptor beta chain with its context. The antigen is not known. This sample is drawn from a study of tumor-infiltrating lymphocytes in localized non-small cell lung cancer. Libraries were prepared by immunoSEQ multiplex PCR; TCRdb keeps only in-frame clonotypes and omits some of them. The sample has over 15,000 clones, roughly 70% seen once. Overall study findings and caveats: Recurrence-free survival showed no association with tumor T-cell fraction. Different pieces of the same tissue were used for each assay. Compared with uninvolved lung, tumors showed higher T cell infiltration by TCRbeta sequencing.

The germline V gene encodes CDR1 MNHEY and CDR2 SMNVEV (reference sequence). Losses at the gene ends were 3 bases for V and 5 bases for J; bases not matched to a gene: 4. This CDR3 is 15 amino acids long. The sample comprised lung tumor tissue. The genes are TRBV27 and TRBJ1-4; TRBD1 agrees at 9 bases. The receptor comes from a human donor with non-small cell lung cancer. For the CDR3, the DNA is TGTGCCAGCAGTTTCCAGACAGGGGGAAATGAAAAACTGTTTTTT. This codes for CASSFQTGGNEKLFF. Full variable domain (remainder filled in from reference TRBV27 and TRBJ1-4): EAQVTQNPRYLITVTGKKLTVTCSQNMNHEYMSWYRQDPGLGLRQIYYSMNVEVTDKGDVPEGYKVSRKEKRNFPLILESPSPNQTSLYFCASSFQTGGNEKLFFGSGTQLSVL.